This T cell receptor (beta chain) was obtained from a study of graft-versus-host responses after intestinal transplantation. Unmatched junction bases numbered 6, after V lost 1 base and J lost 1 base. Germline-derived CDR1 and CDR2 are MGHDK and SYGVNS. CDR3 length equals 17 residues. Notes on this clone: Its specificity is unknown.

Overall study findings and caveats: Individuals carrying graft-donor T cell macrochimerism showed high graft-versus-host to host-versus-graft clonal ratios in allografts.

The assay was immunoSEQ multiplex PCR, and TCRdb's table has in-frame clones only and misses some. The sample includes some 87,000 clones, 80% to 95% of them seen just once. This chain uses TRBV25-1 with TRBJ2-5, with TRBD2 matching over 10 bases. The source of this sequence is a human donor who received an intestinal transplant. The sequences come from unstimulated CD4+ T cells sorted from spleen or lymph node cells, collected before intestinal transplant. The CDR3, as DNA: TGTGCCAGCAGTGAATCTCGACTAGCGGGTCGCCAAGAGACCCAGTACTTC. Amino acids: CASSESRLAGRQETQYF. The variable domain in full, completed from reference TRBV25-1 and TRBJ2-5, reads EADIYQTPRYLVIGTGKKITLECSQTMGHDKMYWYQQDPGMELHLIHYSYGVNSTEKGDLSSESTVSRIRTEHFPLTLESARPSHTSQYLCASSESRLAGRQETQYFGPGTRLLVL.